Shown below are 28 T cell receptor beta chains from a single sample sequenced in a study of CD8 T cells in ankylosing spondylitis. TCRdb passed the 5' RACE reads through MiXCR, listing each CDR3 protein once. The data contain approximately 140,000 distinct CDR3 sequences, 7.5% to 9.5% of them singletons. The sequenced material came from synovial fluid, either unsorted or a sorted T cell fraction (not recorded which). The receptors come from a male donor with ankylosing spondylitis.

This clonotype was counted ten times or more. The chain joins TRBV7-2 to TRBJ2-1, with D maybe TRBD1 (5 bases). Germline lookup yields CDR1 SGHTA and CDR2 FQGNSA. V was cut by 2 bases and J by 9 bases, with 11 bases left in between. The CDR3 covers 13 residues. The CDR3 loop reads CASSLYWGSEQFF. CDR3 sequence (DNA): TGTGCCAGCAGCTTATATTGGGGCAGTGAGCAGTTCTTC.

In its sample, this clonotype was seen many times. The V call is TRBV28, the J call TRBJ2-1, with D maybe TRBD1 (5 bases). V lost 10 bases to trimming and J lost 2 bases, with 12 bases between them. The CDR3 has 13 residues. The germline V gene encodes CDR1 MDHEN and CDR2 SYDVKM. This CDR3 reads CATHEQAYNEQFF. The CDR3 region has the DNA TGTGCCACCCATGAACAGGCCTACAATGAGCAGTTCTTC.

The table lists this clonotype with many counts. J is TRBJ2-7 and V is TRBV7-2; D is uncertain. Germline V CDR1 and CDR2: SGHTA, FQGNSA. The CDR3 contains 14 residues. The ends were cut back, 3 bases at V and 6 bases at J, with 15 bases in the middle. DNA for the CDR3: TGTGCCAGCAGCTTTAGCCCGACGCAATCCGAGCAGTACTTC. Its protein product is CASSFSPTQSEQYF.

The table lists this clonotype with many counts. The V gene is TRBV20-1, the J gene TRBJ2-5, with 8 bases that match TRBD1. The J segment lost 5 bases and the V segment lost 0 bases, leaving 8 bases of the junction unmatched. The CDR3 is 15 amino acids. CDR1 is DFQATT and CDR2 is SNEGSKA in the germline V gene (reference sequence). CDR3 amino acids: CSARDNRGSSETQYF. The DNA for the CDR3 is TGCAGTGCTAGAGATAACAGGGGGAGCAGTGAGACCCAGTACTTC.

In its sample, this clonotype is medium-sized. The V call is TRBV29-1, the J call TRBJ2-7; 7 nucleotides match TRBD1. Trimming took 0 bases from V and 3 from J; bases not matched to a gene: 5. The CDR3 is 14 residues long. In germline, CDR1 is SQVTM, CDR2 ANQGSEA. CDR3 sequence reads: CSVEDRAGGYEQYF. The CDR3 bases are TGCAGCGTTGAAGATCGGGCAGGGGGCTACGAGCAGTACTTC.

The sample holds many counts of this clonotype. The V call is TRBV6-1, the J call TRBJ2-3; tentative D call: TRBD2 (6 bases). Germline V gene data show CDR1 as MNHNS and CDR2 as SASEGT. The V end lost 4 bases, the J end lost 3 bases, and 14 bases lay between the germline ends. CDR3 length: 15 residues. The chain's CDR3 is CASSGLEGTTDTQYF. CDR3 sequence (DNA): TGTGCCAGCAGTGGACTAGAGGGGACTACAGATACGCAGTATTTT.

This clonotype has just a few counts. This rearrangement joins TRBV3-1 to TRBJ1-5; 7 bases line up with TRBD1. Germline V gives CDR1 LGHDT, CDR2 YNNKEL (reference sequence). This CDR3 has 14 residues. V trimming: 0 bases; J trimming: 9 bases; junction bases outside the gene matches: 5. The CDR3 region is CASSQDGAGGPQHF. In nucleotides, the CDR3 is TGTGCCAGCAGCCAAGATGGCGCAGGGGGGCCCCAGCATTTT.

This clonotype was counted at least ten times. The chain links TRBV4-1 to TRBJ2-1; 14 bases are shared with TRBD2. With 6 bases clipped from V and 9 bases from J, the junction kept 7 bases outside the gene matches. The CDR3 consists of 15 residues. In germline, CDR1 is MGHRA, CDR2 YSYEKL. In nucleotides, the CDR3 is TGCGCCAGCAGTTCGACTAGCGGGAGGGCCGTTGAGCAGTTCTTC. Translating it yields CASSSTSGRAVEQFF.

This clonotype has a count of ten or more. The gene calls are TRBV28 and TRBJ1-1, with TRBD1 as a possible D gene (5 bases). The CDR3 is made up of 17 amino acids. Germline V gene data show CDR1 as MDHEN and CDR2 as SYDVKM. Trimming pared 4 bases from V and 3 bases from J, leaving 21 bases between. In DNA, the CDR3 is TGTGCCAGCAGTTCCCGTAGGAGGGGACCGGGGGACACTGAAGCTTTCTTT. Its translation is CASSSRRRGPGDTEAFF. Full variable domain (missing parts from reference TRBV28 and TRBJ1-1): DVKVTQSSRYLVKRTGEKVFLECVQDMDHENMFWYRQDPGLGLRLIYFSYDVKMKEKGDIPEGYSVSREKKERFSLILESASTNQTSMYLCASSSRRRGPGDTEAFFGQGTRLTVV.

Ten or more counts support this clonotype. The rearrangement links TRBV5-1 to TRBJ1-1; TRBD1 is a possible D gene (5 bases). The germline V gene has CDR1 SGHRS and CDR2 YFSETQ. The germline V and J ends were trimmed by 0 bases and 2 bases, with 11 bases remaining between them. The CDR3 has 15 amino acids. The CDR3 sequence: CASSLGAGVNTEAFF. The DNA of the CDR3 is TGCGCCAGCAGCTTGGGGGCGGGGGTAAACACTGAAGCTTTCTTT.

The V and J genes are TRBV6-5 and TRBJ2-1; unclear D gene. Germline lookup yields CDR1 MNHEY and CDR2 SVGAGI. CDR3 length equals 14 residues. V was pared by 1 base and J by 2 bases, with 6 bases between. In nucleotides, the CDR3 is TGTGCCAGCAGTTACTACGGACCCTACAATGAGCAGTTCTTC. Its protein is CASSYYGPYNEQFF.

This clonotype was seen at least ten times. The CDR3 sequence is CSASLGVEQPQHF. CDR3 nucleotide sequence: TGCAGTGCTAGTCTAGGGGTTGAGCAGCCCCAGCATTTT. V is TRBV20-1 and J is TRBJ1-5; TRBD1 is a possible D gene (5 bases). V was shortened by 3 bases and J by 7 bases, with 13 bases between the two germline ends. CDR3 size: 13 residues. In germline, CDR1 is DFQATT, CDR2 SNEGSKA (reference sequence).

This clonotype showed up many times. The genes are TRBV7-2 and TRBJ2-7; tentative D call: TRBD1 (6 bases). This CDR3 has 12 residues. The germline gives CDR1 SGHTA, CDR2 FQGNSA. Between the trimmed V and J ends, which lost 4 bases and 4 bases, there was a span of 8 bases. The CDR3: CASSSDRYEQYF. DNA of the CDR3: TGTGCCAGCAGCTCCGACAGGTACGAGCAGTACTTC.

Ten or more counts support this clonotype. CDR3 DNA: TGTGCCAGCAGCCCCCGGGGGGGGAGCAATCAGCCCCAGCATTTT. Amino acids: CASSPRGGSNQPQHF. The chain uses TRBV7-2 and TRBJ1-5, with D possibly TRBD1 on 5 matching bases. Germline V gene sequence: CDR1 SGHTA, CDR2 FQGNSA. The CDR3 runs 15 residues. V lost 5 bases and J lost 1, with 12 bases in between.

This clonotype has more than one count but fewer than ten. The V and J genes are TRBV2 and TRBJ2-1; 13 bases are a match to TRBD2. Germline CDR1 is SNHLY and CDR2 is FYNNEI. J lost 11 bases, V lost 3 bases, and 1 base had no gene match. CDR3 length: 13 amino acids. The CDR3 loop reads CASSDGTSGKQFF. The CDR3 bases are TGTGCCAGCAGTGATGGGACTAGCGGGAAGCAGTTCTTC.

V usage is TRBV6-5 and J usage is TRBJ1-3; D gene unclear. The CDR3 runs 14 residues. V lost 3 bases to trimming and J lost 9 bases, with 15 bases between them. Germline V gene data show CDR1 as MNHEY and CDR2 as SVGAGI. Written as DNA, the CDR3 is TGTGCCAGCAGTTATGGCCCGACCGGAGGCACCATATATTTT. This sequence encodes CASSYGPTGGTIYF.

This clonotype was counted between two and nine times. The J gene is TRBJ2-7, the V gene TRBV18; D might be TRBD1 (6 bases). Between the trimmed V and J ends, which lost 3 bases and 0 bases, there was a span of 12 bases. Germline lookup yields CDR1 KGHSH and CDR2 LQKENI. The CDR3 loop spans 15 amino acids. DNA for the CDR3: TGTGCCAGCTCACCGATAACAGGGAGCTCCTACGAGCAGTACTTC. This encodes CASSPITGSSYEQYF.

In its sample, this clonotype was seen a few times. The rearrangement uses TRBV29-1 and TRBJ1-2; D is perhaps TRBD1 (6 bases). The CDR3 extends over 13 amino acids. Trimming cost V 6 bases and J 4 bases, with 15 bases left between them. CDR1 is SQVTM, CDR2 ANQGSEA, per germline. CDR3 nucleotides: TGCAGCGTCGGGTTGGGGGCAGTCTATGGCTACACCTTC. Protein: CSVGLGAVYGYTF. Based on the CDR3 plus reference TRBV29-1 and TRBJ1-2, the full variable domain is SAVISQKPSRDICQRGTSLTIQCQVDSQVTMMFWYRQQPGQSLTLIATANQGSEATYESGFVIDKFPISRPNLTFSTLTVSNMSPEDSSIYLCSVGLGAVYGYTFGSGTRLTVV.

This clonotype was seen repeatedly, ten times or more. This chain connects TRBV6-5 to TRBJ2-5; possibly TRBD2 for D (6 bases). The V end was cut by 4 bases, the J end by 5 bases, with 17 bases between. The CDR3 covers 15 residues. The germline gives CDR1 MNHEY, CDR2 SVGAGI. CDR3 nucleotides: TGTGCCAGCAGTTCGCACGACTTGGGGAGGGAGACCCAGTACTTC. Translated: CASSSHDLGRETQYF.

This clonotype was detected many times. The chain carries TRBV20-1 and TRBJ2-4; D is unclear. Germline V lookup: CDR1 DFQATT, CDR2 SNEGSKA (reference sequence). Trimming pared 5 bases from V and 6 bases from J, leaving 11 bases between. The CDR3 is 12 amino acids. The CDR3 DNA follows: TGCAGTGCTCTGGCCTCGGGAAACATTCAGTACTTC. Amino acids: CSALASGNIQYF.

The chain links TRBV10-3 to TRBJ2-5; D possibly corresponds to TRBD1 (6 bases). The CDR3 runs to 13 residues. The V gene lost 4 bases and the J gene lost 4 bases, with 10 bases spanning the gap. From germline, CDR1 is ENHRY and CDR2 SYGVKD. The chain's CDR3 is CAISGPGVETQYF. The CDR3 region has the DNA TGTGCCATCAGTGGGCCAGGGGTAGAGACCCAGTACTTC.

This clonotype was recorded at least ten times. This chain joins TRBV6-5 and TRBJ1-6; D is possibly TRBD1 (5 bases). Deletions cut 1 base from V and 7 bases from J, with 11 bases between. Germline V gene data show CDR1 as MNHEY and CDR2 as SVGAGI. The CDR3 sequence is 15 residues long. The CDR3: CASSYWGMANSPLHF. CDR3 sequence (DNA): TGTGCCAGCAGTTACTGGGGCATGGCCAATTCACCCCTCCACTTT.

This clonotype showed up many times. This chain joins TRBV7-8 and TRBJ1-1; D is uncertain. In germline, CDR1 is SGHVS, CDR2 FQNEAQ. The CDR3 totals 15 residues. Between the trimmed V and J ends, which lost 1 base and 1 base, there was a span of 10 bases. The CDR3 DNA sequence: TGTGCCAGCAGCTTAGGGAGGCAGCCGAACACTGAAGCTTTCTTT. Protein product: CASSLGRQPNTEAFF.

V is TRBV7-9 and J is TRBJ2-6, with D tentatively TRBD2 (6 bases). This CDR3 has 14 residues. V was shortened by 5 bases and J by 4 bases, with 9 bases between the two germline ends. The germline V gene has CDR1 SEHNR and CDR2 FQNEAQ (reference sequence). CDR3 DNA: TGTGCCAGCAGCGCGAGCGGGGGGGCCAACGTCCTGACTTTC. Its translation is CASSASGGANVLTF.

In this sample, this clonotype turned up many times. The chain has TRBV12-3 or TRBV12-4 and TRBJ1-1; 7 bases are shared with TRBD1. V was pared by 6 bases and J by 8 bases, with 6 bases of the junction left unmatched. The CDR3 runs 12 residues. DNA for the CDR3: TGTGCCAGCAGCTCTAGGACAGGCGAAGCTTTCTTT. Protein: CASSSRTGEAFF.

The table lists this clonotype with a few counts. V gene TRBV20-1 combines with J gene TRBJ2-2; D is possibly TRBD1 (5 bases). The CDR3 loop spans 15 amino acids. The V end was cut by 3 bases, the J end by 6 bases, with 17 bases between. Germline lookup yields CDR1 DFQATT and CDR2 SNEGSKA (reference sequence). The CDR3 DNA reads TGCAGTGCTAGTCCAACAGGTCCTTTCTCCGGGGAGCTGTTTTTT. Its protein product is CSASPTGPFSGELFF.

This clonotype was detected only a few times. The chain carries TRBV19 and TRBJ2-1, with D tentatively TRBD1 or TRBD2 (5 bases each). The CDR3 is made up of 11 amino acids. V was trimmed by 2 bases and J by 13 bases, leaving 9 bases between them. CDR1 and CDR2 from the germline V gene are LNHDA and SQIVND (reference sequence). This CDR3 is CASSIPGPQFF. The DNA of the CDR3 is TGTGCCAGTAGTATACCGGGACCCCAGTTCTTC.

This rearrangement joins TRBV29-1 to TRBJ2-7, with TRBD1 as a possible D gene (6 bases). The CDR3 has 13 amino acids. V gave up 6 bases and J gave up 4 bases, with 16 bases separating them. Germline CDR1 reads SQVTM; CDR2 reads ANQGSEA. CDR3 protein: CSVVGDTEYEQYF. The CDR3 DNA follows: TGCAGCGTCGTAGGGGACACTGAATACGAGCAGTACTTC.